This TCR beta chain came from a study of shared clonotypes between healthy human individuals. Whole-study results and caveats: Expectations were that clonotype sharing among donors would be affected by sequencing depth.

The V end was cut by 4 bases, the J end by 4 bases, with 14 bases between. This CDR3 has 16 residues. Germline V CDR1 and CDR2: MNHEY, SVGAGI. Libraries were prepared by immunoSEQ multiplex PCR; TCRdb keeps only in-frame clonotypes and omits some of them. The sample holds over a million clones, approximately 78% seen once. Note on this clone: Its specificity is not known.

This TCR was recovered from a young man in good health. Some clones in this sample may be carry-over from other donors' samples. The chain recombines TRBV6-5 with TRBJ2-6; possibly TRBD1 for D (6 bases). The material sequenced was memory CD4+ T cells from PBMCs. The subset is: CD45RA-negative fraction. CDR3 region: CASSSSGVVGANVLTF. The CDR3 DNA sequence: TGTGCCAGCAGTTCTTCAGGGGTGGTCGGGGCCAACGTCCTGACTTTC.